This T cell receptor (beta chain) came from a study of T cells expressing NK-cell markers. Study in general: The authors sequenced eight donors, of whom seven were HCMV-seropositive and one was seronegative.

The TCR beta cDNA came from 5'RACE template switching with UMIs. TCRdb re-called the 5' RACE reads and gives one entry per CDR3 protein, without DNA. The table gives 150,000 or so distinct CDR3 sequences; the top ten clones make up roughly a third of it. Of note for this clonotype: Its antigen is unidentified.

The CDR3 spans 15 residues. Germline V gene sequence: CDR1 MGHRA, CDR2 YSYEKL. Whole-study results and caveats: Expanded NKG2C+ T cell clones had unclear HCMV specificity. Dominant NKG2C+ clonotypes were found to form about 1.0-7.5% of CD8+ T cells in about 6 donors.

This chain connects TRBV4-1 to TRBJ2-7; absent DNA, TCRdb's TRBD1 call cannot be checked. Material for sequencing was blood T cells: a sorted CD56 or NKG2C T cell subset, CD4+ or CD8+ T cells, or bulk PBMC T cells (not recorded which). This sequence was found in a woman aged 50 to 65 in good health. The CDR3 region is CASSQVRQGAYEQYF.